This TCR beta chain was obtained from a study of cytomegalovirus exposure and HLA in healthy donors. The CDR3 has 14 residues. Germline V lookup: CDR1 MDHEN, CDR2 SYDVKM. Deletions cut 8 bases from V and 2 bases from J, with 13 bases between. Findings and limits, study-wide: Through in vitro validation, a few CMV-associated chains were shown to be specific for CMV antigens. Whilst most TCR sequences proved rare, a subset of public TCRs occurred across many donors. In a later analysis, a missense DCLRE1C variant was linked to TCR beta V- and J-gene trimming. Differences between HLA loci emerged in a later analysis of TCR association rates, with DRB1 most and HLA-C fewest.

The PCR used 60 Vbeta and 13 Jbeta primers. Measured with immunoSEQ multiplex PCR; TCRdb has only the in-frame clones, and not every one. Among 170,000 or so clones listed, 84% were seen once. Worth noting for this clone: As yet, its antigen is unknown.

The clonotype was recovered from a man aged 18-30 years in good health and CMV-seronegative. The sequenced material came from PBMCs. This chain joins TRBV28 and TRBJ1-5, with D unclear. The CDR3, as DNA: TGTGCCAGCGGTGGAGGGATGGGCAATCAGCCCCAGCATTTT. This codes for CASGGGMGNQPQHF.